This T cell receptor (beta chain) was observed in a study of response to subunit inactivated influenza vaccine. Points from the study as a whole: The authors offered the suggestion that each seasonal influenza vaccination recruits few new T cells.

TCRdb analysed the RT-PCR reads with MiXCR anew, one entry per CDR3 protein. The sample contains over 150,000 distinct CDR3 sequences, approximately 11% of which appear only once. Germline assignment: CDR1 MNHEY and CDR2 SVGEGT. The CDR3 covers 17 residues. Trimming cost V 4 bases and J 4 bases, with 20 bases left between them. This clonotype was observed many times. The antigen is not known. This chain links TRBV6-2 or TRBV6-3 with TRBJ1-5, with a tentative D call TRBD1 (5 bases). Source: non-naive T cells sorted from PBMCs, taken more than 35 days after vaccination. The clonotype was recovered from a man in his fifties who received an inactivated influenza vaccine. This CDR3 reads CASSSVPGTEFNQPQHF. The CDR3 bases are TGTGCCAGCAGTTCCGTCCCCGGGACGGAATTTAATCAGCCCCAGCATTTT.